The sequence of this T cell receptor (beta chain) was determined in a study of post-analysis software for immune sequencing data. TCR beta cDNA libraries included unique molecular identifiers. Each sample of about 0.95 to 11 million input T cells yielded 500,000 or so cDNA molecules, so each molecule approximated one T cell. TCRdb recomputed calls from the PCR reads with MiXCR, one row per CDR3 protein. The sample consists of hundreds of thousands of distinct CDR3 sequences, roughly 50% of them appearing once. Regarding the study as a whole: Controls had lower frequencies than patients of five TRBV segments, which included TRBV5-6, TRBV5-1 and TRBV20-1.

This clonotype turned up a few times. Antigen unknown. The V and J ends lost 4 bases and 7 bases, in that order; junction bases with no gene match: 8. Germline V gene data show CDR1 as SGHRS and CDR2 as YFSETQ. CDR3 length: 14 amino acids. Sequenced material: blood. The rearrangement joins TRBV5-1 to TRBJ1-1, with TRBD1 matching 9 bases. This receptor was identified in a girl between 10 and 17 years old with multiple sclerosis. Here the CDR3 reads CASSTGQGSSEAFF. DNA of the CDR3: TGCGCCAGCAGCACTGGACAGGGGTCCAGTGAAGCTTTCTTT.